Listed here are 5 T cell receptor beta chains from one sample, sequenced in a study of shared T cell receptors in the human thymus. The data were produced by immunoSEQ multiplex PCR, yet TCRdb's version contains in-frame clones alone and is incomplete. The sample has more than 550,000 clones, around 87% seen once. The sample was also linked to a second study, of human thymus T cells.

Sequencing was carried out using thymocytes. The receptor source for this set is a boy younger than two with a congenital heart defect.

This chain uses TRBV7-9 with TRBJ2-7; 8 positions match TRBD2. Looked up from germline, CDR1 is SEHNR and CDR2 is FQNEAQ (reference sequence). Germline trimming cut 5 bases from V and 0 bases from J; bases unmatched to any gene: 9. This CDR3 contains 16 residues. The DNA of the CDR3 is TGTGCCAGCAGCCCGGGACTAGATGGCCCCTCCTACGAGCAGTACTTC. It specifies CASSPGLDGPSYEQYF.

The genes are TRBV29-1 and TRBJ2-3; TRBD2 might be the D (6 bases). The CDR3 has 14 residues. In germline, CDR1 is SQVTM, CDR2 ANQGSEA. Between the trimmed V and J ends, which lost 5 bases and 2 bases, there was a span of 14 bases. CDR3 DNA sequence: TGCAGCGTTCGTACGGCGGGATTCACAGATACGCAGTATTTT. It specifies CSVRTAGFTDTQYF.

The V gene is TRBV27, the J gene TRBJ2-7, with 11 bases lining up with TRBD1. V was clipped by 7 bases and J by 5 bases; unmatched bases: 10. In germline, CDR1 is MNHEY, CDR2 SMNVEV (reference sequence). This CDR3 is built from 15 residues. The CDR3 coding sequence is TGTGCCAGCACGGGGGGGGGACAGGGGGGAAACGAGCAGTACTTC. It yields the protein CASTGGGQGGNEQYF.

The chain joins TRBV29-1 to TRBJ1-1; 7 bases are shared with TRBD1. There are 14 residues in the CDR3. J gave up 5 bases and V 4 bases, and 10 bases lay outside the gene matches. Germline V gene lookup returns CDR1 SQVTM and CDR2 ANQGSEA. CDR3 sequence (DNA): TGCAGCGTTGGGTTTAGGAGGGGGCGGACTGAAGCTTTCTTT. This encodes CSVGFRRGRTEAFF. The full variable domain, its missing parts supplied by reference TRBV29-1 and TRBJ1-1, is SAVISQKPSRDICQRGTSLTIQCQVDSQVTMMFWYRQQPGQSLTLIATANQGSEATYESGFVIDKFPISRPNLTFSTLTVSNMSPEDSSIYLCSVGFRRGRTEAFFGQGTRLTVV.

The chain is built from TRBV7-8 and TRBJ1-5; TRBD1 is a possible D gene (5 bases). The germline CDR1 and CDR2 sequences are SGHVS and FQNEAQ. This CDR3 is 17 amino acids long. Trimming left V 3 bases short and J 1 base short, with 16 bases between. CDR3 region: CASSFFPDRTSNQPQHF. Written as DNA, the CDR3 is TGTGCCAGCAGCTTTTTTCCCGATCGGACAAGCAATCAGCCCCAGCATTTT.